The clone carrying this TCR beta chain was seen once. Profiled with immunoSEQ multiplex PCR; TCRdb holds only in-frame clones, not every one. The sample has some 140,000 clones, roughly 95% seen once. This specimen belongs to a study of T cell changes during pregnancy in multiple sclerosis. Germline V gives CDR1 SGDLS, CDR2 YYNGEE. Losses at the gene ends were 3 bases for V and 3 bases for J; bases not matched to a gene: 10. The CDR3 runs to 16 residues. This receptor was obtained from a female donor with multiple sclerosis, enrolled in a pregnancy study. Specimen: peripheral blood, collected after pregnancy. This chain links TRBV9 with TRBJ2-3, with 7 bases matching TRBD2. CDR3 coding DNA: TGTGCCAGCAGCGCCGTCGGGACTACTGTGACAGATACGCAGTATTTT. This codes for CASSAVGTTVTDTQYF. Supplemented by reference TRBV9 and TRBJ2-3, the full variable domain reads DSGVTQTPKHLITATGQRVTLRCSPRSGDLSVYWYQQSLDQGLQFLIQYYNGEERAKGNILERFSAQQFPDLHSELNLSSLELGDSALYFCASSAVGTTVTDTQYFGPGTRLTVL.